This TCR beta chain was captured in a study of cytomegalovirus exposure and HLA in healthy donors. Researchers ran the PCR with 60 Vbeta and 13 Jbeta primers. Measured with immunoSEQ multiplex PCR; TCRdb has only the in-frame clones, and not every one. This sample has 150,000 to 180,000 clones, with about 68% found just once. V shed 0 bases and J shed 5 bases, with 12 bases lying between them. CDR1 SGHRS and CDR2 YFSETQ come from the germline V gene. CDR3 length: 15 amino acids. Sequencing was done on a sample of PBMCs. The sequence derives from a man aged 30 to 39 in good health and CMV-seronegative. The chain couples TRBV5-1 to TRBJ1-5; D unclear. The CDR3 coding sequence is TGCGCCAGCAGCTTGGACAACCCGATCCATCAGCCCCAGCATTTT. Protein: CASSLDNPIHQPQHF.